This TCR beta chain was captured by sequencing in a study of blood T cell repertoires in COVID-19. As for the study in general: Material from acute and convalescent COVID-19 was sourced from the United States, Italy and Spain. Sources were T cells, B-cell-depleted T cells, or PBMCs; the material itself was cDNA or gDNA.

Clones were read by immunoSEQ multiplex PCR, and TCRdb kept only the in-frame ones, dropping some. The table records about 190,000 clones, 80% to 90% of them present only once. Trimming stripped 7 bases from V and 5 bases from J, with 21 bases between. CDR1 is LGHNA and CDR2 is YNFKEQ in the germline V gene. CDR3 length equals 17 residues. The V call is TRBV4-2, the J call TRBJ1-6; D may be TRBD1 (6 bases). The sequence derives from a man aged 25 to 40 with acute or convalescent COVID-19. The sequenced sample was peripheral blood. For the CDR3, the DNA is TGTGCCAGCACTCCTGATGGGGGGGCGCGGAATAATTCACCCCTCCACTTT. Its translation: CASTPDGGARNNSPLHF.